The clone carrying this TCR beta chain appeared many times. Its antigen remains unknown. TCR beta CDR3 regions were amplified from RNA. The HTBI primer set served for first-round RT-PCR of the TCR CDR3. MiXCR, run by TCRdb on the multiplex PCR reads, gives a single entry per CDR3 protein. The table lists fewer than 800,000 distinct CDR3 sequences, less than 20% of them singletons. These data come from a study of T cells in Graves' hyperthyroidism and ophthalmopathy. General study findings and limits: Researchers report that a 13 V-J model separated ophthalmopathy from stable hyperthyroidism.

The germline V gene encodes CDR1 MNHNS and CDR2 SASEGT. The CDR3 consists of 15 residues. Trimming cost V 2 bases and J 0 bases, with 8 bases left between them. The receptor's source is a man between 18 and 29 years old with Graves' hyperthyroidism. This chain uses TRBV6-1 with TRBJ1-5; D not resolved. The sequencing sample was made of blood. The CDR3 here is CASSEPSHSNQPQHF. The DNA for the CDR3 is TGTGCCAGCAGTGAACCTTCTCATAGCAATCAGCCCCAGCATTTT.